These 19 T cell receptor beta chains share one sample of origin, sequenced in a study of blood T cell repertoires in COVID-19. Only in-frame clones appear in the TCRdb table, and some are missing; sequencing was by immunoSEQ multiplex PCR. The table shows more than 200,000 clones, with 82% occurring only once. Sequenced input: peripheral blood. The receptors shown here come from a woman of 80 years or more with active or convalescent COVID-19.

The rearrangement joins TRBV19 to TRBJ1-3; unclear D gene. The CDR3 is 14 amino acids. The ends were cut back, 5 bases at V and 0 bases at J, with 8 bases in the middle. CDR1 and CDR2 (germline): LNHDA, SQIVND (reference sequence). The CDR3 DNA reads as TGTGCCAGTAGTGTGTCGGGCTCTGGAAACACCATATATTTT. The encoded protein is CASSVSGSGNTIYF.

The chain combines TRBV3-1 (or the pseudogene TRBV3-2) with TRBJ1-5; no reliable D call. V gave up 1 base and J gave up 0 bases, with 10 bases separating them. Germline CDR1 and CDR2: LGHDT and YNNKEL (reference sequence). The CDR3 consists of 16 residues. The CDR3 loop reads CASSQGGSYSNQPQHF. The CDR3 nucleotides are TGTGCCAGCAGCCAAGGAGGCAGTTATAGCAATCAGCCCCAGCATTTT.

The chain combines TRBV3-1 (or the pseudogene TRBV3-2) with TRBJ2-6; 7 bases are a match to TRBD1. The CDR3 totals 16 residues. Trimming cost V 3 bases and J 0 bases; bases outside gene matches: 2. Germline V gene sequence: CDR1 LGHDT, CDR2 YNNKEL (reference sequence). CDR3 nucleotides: TGTGCCAGCAGCCAGACAGGGACCTCTGGGGCCAACGTCCTGACTTTC. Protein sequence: CASSQTGTSGANVLTF.

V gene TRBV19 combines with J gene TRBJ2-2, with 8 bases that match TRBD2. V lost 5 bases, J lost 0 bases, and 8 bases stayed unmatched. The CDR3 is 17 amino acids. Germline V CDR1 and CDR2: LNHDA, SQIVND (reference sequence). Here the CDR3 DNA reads TGTGCCAGTAGTCCCCGGGGGGGTAACGCGAACACCGGGGAGCTGTTTTTT. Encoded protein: CASSPRGGNANTGELFF.

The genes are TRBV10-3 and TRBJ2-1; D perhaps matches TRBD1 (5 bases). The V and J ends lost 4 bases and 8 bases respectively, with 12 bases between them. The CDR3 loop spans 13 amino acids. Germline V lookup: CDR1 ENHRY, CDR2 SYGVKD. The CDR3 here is CAISVRKGYEQFF. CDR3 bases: TGTGCCATCAGTGTACGAAAGGGGTATGAGCAGTTCTTC.

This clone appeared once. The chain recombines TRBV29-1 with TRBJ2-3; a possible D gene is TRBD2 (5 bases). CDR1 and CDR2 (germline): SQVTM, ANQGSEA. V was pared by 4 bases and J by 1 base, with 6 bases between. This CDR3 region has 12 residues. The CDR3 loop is CSVAEGTDTQYF. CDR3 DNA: TGCAGCGTTGCGGAGGGCACAGATACGCAGTATTTT.

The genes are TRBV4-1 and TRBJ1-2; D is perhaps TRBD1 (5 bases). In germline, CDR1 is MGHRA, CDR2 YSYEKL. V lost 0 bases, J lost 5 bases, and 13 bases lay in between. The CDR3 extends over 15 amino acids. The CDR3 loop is CASSQETRDWYGYTF. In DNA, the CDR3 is TGCGCCAGCAGCCAAGAAACCCGGGACTGGTATGGCTACACCTTC.

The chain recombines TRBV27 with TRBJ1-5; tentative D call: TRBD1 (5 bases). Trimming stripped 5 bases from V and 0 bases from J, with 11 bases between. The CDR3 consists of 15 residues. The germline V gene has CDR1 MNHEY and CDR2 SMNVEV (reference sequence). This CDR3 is CASSQSRDSNQPQHF. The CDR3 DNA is TGTGCCAGCAGTCAGAGCAGGGATAGCAATCAGCCCCAGCATTTT.

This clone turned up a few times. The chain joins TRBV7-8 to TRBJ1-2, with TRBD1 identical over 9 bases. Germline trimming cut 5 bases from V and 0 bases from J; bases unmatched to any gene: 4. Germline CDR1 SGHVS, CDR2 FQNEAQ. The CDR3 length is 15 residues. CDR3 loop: CASSPGQGPNYGYTF. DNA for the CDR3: TGTGCCAGCAGCCCCGGACAGGGGCCTAACTATGGCTACACCTTC.

CDR3 DNA sequence: TGTGCCAGCAGCCAAGGACTTTCCCCCACTGAAGCTTTCTTT. It translates to CASSQGLSPTEAFF. The chain links TRBV3-1 (or the pseudogene TRBV3-2) to TRBJ1-1; unclear D gene. The V gene lost 1 base and the J gene lost 4 bases, with 10 bases spanning the gap. The CDR3 is 14 amino acids. The germline gives CDR1 LGHDT, CDR2 YNNKEL (reference sequence).

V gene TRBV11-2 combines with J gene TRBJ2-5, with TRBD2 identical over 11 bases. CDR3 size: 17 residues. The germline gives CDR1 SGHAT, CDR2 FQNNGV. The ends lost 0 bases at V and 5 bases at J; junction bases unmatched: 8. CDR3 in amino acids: CASSLDPSGGPGETQYF. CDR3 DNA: TGTGCCAGCAGCTTAGATCCTAGCGGGGGGCCCGGGGAGACCCAGTACTTC.

The CDR3 DNA reads as TGTGCCAGCAGTTTGAAAGAAGAAGCAAAACTGTTTTTT. As protein: CASSLKEEAKLFF. This chain uses TRBV6-6 with TRBJ1-4, with no clear D. This CDR3 spans 13 amino acids. Trimming took off 4 bases at V and 10 bases at J, with 13 bases between the two ends. Per the germline V gene, CDR1 is MNHNY and CDR2 is SVGAGI (reference sequence).

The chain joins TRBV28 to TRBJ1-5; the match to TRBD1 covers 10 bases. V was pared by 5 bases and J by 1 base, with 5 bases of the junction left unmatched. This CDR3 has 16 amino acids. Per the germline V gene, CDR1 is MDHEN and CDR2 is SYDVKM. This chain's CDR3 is CASSDRGRGSNQPQHF. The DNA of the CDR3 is TGTGCCAGCAGTGACAGGGGGCGCGGGAGCAATCAGCCCCAGCATTTT.

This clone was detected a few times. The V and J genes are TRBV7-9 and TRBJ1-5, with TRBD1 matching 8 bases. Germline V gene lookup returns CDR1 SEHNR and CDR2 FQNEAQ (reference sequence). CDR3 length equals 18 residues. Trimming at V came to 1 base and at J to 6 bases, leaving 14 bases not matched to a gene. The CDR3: CASSLEVARGRRSQPQHF. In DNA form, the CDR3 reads TGTGCCAGCAGCTTAGAAGTCGCCAGGGGGCGAAGGAGTCAGCCCCAGCATTTT.

CDR3 in DNA: TGCAGCGTTACCCGGGACAGGGTTAGCGAGCAGTACTTC. It specifies CSVTRDRVSEQYF. The chain is built from TRBV29-1 and TRBJ2-7; 9 bases fit TRBD1. The germline V gene encodes CDR1 SQVTM and CDR2 ANQGSEA. There are 13 residues in the CDR3. V dropped 5 bases and J dropped 6; count of bases not matched to a gene: 8.

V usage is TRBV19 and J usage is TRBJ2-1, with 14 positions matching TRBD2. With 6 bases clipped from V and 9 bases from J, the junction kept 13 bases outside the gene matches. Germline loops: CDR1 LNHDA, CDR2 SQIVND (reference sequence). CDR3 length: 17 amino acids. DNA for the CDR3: TGTGCCAGTAGCAGAAACGGACTAGCGGGAGGCCTCATTGAGCAGTTCTTC. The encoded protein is CASSRNGLAGGLIEQFF.

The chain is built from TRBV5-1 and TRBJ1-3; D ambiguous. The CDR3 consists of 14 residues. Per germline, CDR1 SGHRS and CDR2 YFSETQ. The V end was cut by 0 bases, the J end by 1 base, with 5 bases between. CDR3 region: CASSLESSGNTIYF. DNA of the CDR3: TGCGCCAGCAGCTTGGAATCATCTGGAAACACCATATATTTT.

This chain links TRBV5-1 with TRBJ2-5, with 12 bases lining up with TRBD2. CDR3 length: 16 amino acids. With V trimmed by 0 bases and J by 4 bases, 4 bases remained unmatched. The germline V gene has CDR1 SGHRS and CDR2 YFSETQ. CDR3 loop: CASSLGTSGIGETQYF. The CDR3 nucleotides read TGCGCCAGCAGCTTGGGGACTAGCGGGATTGGAGAGACCCAGTACTTC.

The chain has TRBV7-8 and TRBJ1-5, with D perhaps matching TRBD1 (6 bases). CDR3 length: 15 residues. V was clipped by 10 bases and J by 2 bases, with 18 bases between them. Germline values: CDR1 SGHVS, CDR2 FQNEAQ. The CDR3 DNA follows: TGTGCCACCCGTCCAGGGGAAGTGGGCAATCAGCCCCAGCATTTT. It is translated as CATRPGEVGNQPQHF.